This T cell receptor (beta chain) was documented in a study of blood T cell repertoires in COVID-19. Study in general: Sample material is recorded as cDNA or gDNA derived from T cells, B-cell-depleted T cells, or PBMCs.

The Seattle site enrolled patients during active infection and followed them longitudinally. The CDR3 has 14 residues. Losses at the gene ends were 1 base for V and 3 bases for J; bases not matched to a gene: 0. CDR1 and CDR2 (germline): LGHDT, YNNKEL (reference sequence). The protocol was immunoSEQ multiplex PCR, while the TCRdb copy is restricted to in-frame clones and leaves out a portion. The data contain approximately 460,000 clones, roughly 89% of them singletons. This clone occurred once. The chain links TRBV3-1 (or the pseudogene TRBV3-2) to TRBJ2-5, with TRBD2 matching 9 bases. The receptor comes from a man between 18 and 29 years old with COVID-19, enrolled during active disease. The sequenced material came from peripheral blood. The CDR3 DNA reads as TGTGCCAGCAGCCAAGGCGGGAGGGAAGAGACCCAGTACTTC. This gives the protein CASSQGGREETQYF.